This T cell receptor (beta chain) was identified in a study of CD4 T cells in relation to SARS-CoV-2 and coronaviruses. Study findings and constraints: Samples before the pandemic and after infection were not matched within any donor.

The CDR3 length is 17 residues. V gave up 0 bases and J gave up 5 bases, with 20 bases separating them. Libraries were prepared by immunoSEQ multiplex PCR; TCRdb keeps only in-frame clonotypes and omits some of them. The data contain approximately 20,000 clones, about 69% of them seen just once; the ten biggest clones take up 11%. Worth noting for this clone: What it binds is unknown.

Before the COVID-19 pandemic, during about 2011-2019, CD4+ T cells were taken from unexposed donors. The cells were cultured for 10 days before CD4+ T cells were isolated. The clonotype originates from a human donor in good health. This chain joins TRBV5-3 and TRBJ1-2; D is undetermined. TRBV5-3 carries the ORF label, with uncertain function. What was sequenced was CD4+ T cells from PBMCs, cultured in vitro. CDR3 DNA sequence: TGTGCCAGAAGCTTGGGACCGGGGAGACCGCGATGTTATGGCTACACCTTC. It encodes CARSLGPGRPRCYGYTF.